This T cell receptor (beta chain) was retrieved from a study of blood T cells in healthy people across ages (dated by TCRdb to between 2015 and 2016). Describing the broader study: In model experiments, template switching captured roughly one uniquely barcoded TCR beta cDNA molecule for every two T cells. Donors were grouped into four age groups: young (average about 15 years), middle-aged (about 40), aged (about 59) and long-lived (about 89). Donors of different ages were randomly distributed across sequencing lanes to avoid experimental bias. Using the same blood draw, the study looked at two additional independent replicas of 1 million unique cDNA reads for two donors, one aged 18 to 30 and the other aged 80 or older. Using deep sequencing normalized with unique cDNA molecular identifiers, the study measured how TCR beta repertoire diversity changes with age.

V sheds 4 bases and J sheds 9 bases, leaving 26 bases between their ends. The CDR3 spans 17 residues, from the cysteine through the phenylalanine. The sequence is cut down to CDR3 DNA, 51 bases in frame from base 1. The germline V gene supplies CDR1 SGHRS and CDR2 YFSETQ. This clonotype was observed a handful of times. This clone's antigen is unknown. No base qualities exist here, and no much larger clone lies one base off it. The method behind the library was 5' RACE. These reads were obtained on an Illumina HiSeq 2500. A second PCR of 7 to 11 cycles was run with a J-beta primer mix and a sample-barcoded 5' primer. A unique molecular identifier was introduced onto each TCR beta cDNA molecule by a template-switch 5' adaptor carrying 12 random nucleotides. Each sample yielded at least 3 million CDR3-containing paired-end reads. All of the RNA was converted into first-strand cDNA using the Mint cDNA synthesis kit, with a TRBC-specific oligonucleotide serving as the primer. All cDNA was treated with uracil-DNA glycosylase and then went through a first 18-cycle PCR with the universal primers M1SS and BC2_uni_R. Per the source publication's procedure: Each sample was normalized by randomly selecting 1 million high-quality reads, each carrying a distinct molecular identifier. Reads with shared molecular identifiers were discarded instead of being binned into consensus sequences. CDR3 identification, clonotype clustering and error correction used MiTCR with a Q25 quality threshold and the strictest error-elimination algorithm. A nonparametric unseen species model with Euler transformation was used to estimate lower-bound total TCR beta diversity. TCRdb itself trimmed the public reads at Q25 with fastp, ran MiXCR and retained productive beta chains. All rows with the same CDR3 protein become a single entry with the most common DNA and genes. TCRdb's processing, not the authors', yielded these V and J calls. Present in this sample are 700,000 to 800,000 distinct CDR3 sequences, around 46% of which were seen just once. The ten largest clones capture 20% to 25% of the sample.

What the work shows at the level of the full study, not this receptor alone: Because profiling used bulk unsorted PBMCs, naive and antigen-experienced compartments could not be compared conclusively. Observed TCR beta diversity correlated strongly with the percentage of naive T cells measured by flow cytometry. The CMV infection status of donors was not known, potentially confounding age-related changes in expanded clonotypes. The long-lived group showed more naive CD4+ T cells, fewer expanded clones and increased TCR diversity than the aged group, suggesting age selection. Total diversity estimates from one million sequenced T cells were considered lower bounds and underestimates. Observed TCR beta diversity per million T cells fell roughly linearly with age, and a significant reduction was already apparent by age approximately 41.

Donors were 30 to 45 systemically healthy Caucasian individuals from Russia aged about 6 to 100 years. About 9.8 milliliters of peripheral blood were drawn from each donor into EDTA-treated Vacutainer tubes. Ficoll-Paque density-gradient centrifugation was used to isolate PBMCs, with at least 6.5 million per sample. Trizol reagent was used to extract total RNA from PBMCs, with at least 6 micrograms per sample. For every donor, flow cytometry on a PBMC aliquot measured the percentage of naive CD45RAhigh/CD27high T cells. This receptor was taken from a woman in her fifties or sixties in good health. Recombination joined TRBV5-1 with TRBJ2-1; the D gene is perhaps TRBD1 or TRBD2, as each covers 7 bases. What was sequenced was blood. CDR3 sequence: CASSRIAGGSRTGEQFF. DNA sequence: TGCGCCAGCAGCCGGATTGCGGGCGGGAGCCGGACAGGTGAGCAGTTCTTC.